This T cell receptor beta chain is drawn from a study of T cell responses to AZD1222 COVID-19 vaccine. Repertoires were generated with immunoSEQ multiplex PCR, while TCRdb's copy carries only in-frame clones and drops some. The sample has approximately 93,000 clones, 89% seen once. Study-level results: Donors were chiefly white British, with a greater number of females, and clonal diversity was perhaps underestimated. Among vaccine-associated CD4 TCRs, coverage spanned spike, with dominance at 160-218 and 743-854.

In regard to this clone: Its antigen is unknown.

Trimming pared 3 bases from V and 4 bases from J, leaving 19 bases between. CDR1 SGDLS and CDR2 YYNGEE come from the germline V gene. CDR3 length equals 17 residues. The chain combines TRBV9 with TRBJ2-2, with D perhaps TRBD2 (7 bases). This sample comprised peripheral blood, obtained 28 days after the second AZD1222 dose. The sequence was collected from an adult who received the AZD1222 COVID-19 vaccine. The CDR3 sequence: CASSGSIRGGPTGELFF. The CDR3 bases are TGTGCCAGCAGCGGATCCATTAGGGGGGGGCCCACCGGGGAGCTGTTTTTT.